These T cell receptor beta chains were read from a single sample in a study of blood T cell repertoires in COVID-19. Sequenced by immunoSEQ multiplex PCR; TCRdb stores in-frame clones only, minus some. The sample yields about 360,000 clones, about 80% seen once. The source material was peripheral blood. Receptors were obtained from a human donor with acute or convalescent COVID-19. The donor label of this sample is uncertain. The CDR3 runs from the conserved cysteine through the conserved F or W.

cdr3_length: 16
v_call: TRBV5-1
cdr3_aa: CASSLTGPNPYNEQFF

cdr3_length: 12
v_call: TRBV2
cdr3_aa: CASSPDSLSHTF

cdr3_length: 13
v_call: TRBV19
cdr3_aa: CASSRDRGETQYF

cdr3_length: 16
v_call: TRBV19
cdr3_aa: CASTQMGGTSGYGYTF

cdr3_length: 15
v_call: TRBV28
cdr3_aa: CASGWGRGRSTEAFF

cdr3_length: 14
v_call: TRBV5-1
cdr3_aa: CASSLAGMGETQYF

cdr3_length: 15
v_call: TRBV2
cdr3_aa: CASRARTSGSYEQFF

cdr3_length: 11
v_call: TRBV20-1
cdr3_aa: CSARVQYGYTF

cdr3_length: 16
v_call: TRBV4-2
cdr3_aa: CASSQVTGKVYEKLFF

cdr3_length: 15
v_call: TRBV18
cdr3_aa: CASSPIRVGTDTQYF

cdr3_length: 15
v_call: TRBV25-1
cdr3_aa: CASSRVGTGGETQYF

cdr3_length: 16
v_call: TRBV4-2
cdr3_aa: CASSQETGGAYNEQFF

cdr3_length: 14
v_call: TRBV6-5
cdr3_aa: CASSFGGGSLGYTF

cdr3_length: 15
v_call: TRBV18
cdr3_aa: CASSPSRDSGTEAFF

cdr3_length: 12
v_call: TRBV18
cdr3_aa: CASFNREGEQYF

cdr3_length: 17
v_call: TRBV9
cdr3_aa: CASSEHSGRGPTGELFF

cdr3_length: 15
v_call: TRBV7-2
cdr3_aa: CASTPRRSSYNEQFF

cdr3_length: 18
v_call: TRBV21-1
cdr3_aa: CASSKARRDRGYNSPLHF

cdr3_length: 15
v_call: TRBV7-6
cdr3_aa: CASSLFPGSNQPQHF

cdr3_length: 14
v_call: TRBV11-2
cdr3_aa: CASSPRTGDQPQHF

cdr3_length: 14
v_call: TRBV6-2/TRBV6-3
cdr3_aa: CASSYSSSYNEQFF

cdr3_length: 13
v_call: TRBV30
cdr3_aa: CAWSLNWNTEAFF

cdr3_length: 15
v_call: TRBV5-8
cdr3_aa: CASSFEGVTNEKLFF

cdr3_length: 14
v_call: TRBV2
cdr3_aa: CASSPGLARDTQYF

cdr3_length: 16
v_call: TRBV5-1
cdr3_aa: CASSSAGTGFSGELFF

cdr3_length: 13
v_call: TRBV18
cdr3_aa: CASSRSGNQPQHF

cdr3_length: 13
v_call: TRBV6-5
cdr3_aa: CATRGAANQPQHF

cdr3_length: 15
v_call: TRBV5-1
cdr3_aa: CASSYWDRSTGELFF

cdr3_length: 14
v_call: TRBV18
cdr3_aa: CASSPDRKGEKLFF

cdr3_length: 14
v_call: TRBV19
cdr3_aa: CASTSTGGNQPQHF

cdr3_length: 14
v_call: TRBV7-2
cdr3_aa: CASSFSYSGNTIYF

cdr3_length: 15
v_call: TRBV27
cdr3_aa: CASSPGRGQGWPQHF

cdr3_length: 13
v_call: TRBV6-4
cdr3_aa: CASSADRNTEAFF

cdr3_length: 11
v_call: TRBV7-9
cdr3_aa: CASYGSEKLFF

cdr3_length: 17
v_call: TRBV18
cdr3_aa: CASSPVFGGPTNEKLFF

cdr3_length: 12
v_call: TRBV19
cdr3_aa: CASRNPGRTQYF

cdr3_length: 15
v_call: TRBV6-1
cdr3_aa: CASRIRAGRDTEAFF

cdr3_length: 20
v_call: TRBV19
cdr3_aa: CASSMRGGLAGGRIRNEQFF

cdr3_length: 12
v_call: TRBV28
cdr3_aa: CASSWVGEPQHF

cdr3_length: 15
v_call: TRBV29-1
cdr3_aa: CSASEIPTNTGELFF

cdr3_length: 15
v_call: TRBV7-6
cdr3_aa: CASSPTGGFNEKLFF

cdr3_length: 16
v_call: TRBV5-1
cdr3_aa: CASSFEAGGARSEQFF

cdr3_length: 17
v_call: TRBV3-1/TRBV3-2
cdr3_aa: CASSPRQIGTGIAEQFF

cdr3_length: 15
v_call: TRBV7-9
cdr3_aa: CASSSRQESSYEQYF

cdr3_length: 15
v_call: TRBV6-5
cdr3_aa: CASTFGRTGVNGYTF

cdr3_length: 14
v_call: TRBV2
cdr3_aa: CASSQTGGRWPQHF

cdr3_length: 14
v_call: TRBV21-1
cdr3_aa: CASKRGQRGKTQYF

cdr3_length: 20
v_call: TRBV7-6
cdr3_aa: CASSLGDVLAGGISYNEQFF

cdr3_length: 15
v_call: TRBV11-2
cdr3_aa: CASSLDRRTSDGYTF

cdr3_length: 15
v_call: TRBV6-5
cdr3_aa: CASSWADRGLSGYTF

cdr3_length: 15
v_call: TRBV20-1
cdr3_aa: CSASTGTSGTYEQYF

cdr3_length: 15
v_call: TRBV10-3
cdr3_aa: CAISEGTGGSYEQYF

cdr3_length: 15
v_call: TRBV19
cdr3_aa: CATESRAGGRNEQYF

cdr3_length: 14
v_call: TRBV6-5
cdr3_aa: CASSLAGDTDTQYF

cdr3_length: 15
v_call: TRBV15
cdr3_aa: CATSIQLTGRGGYTF

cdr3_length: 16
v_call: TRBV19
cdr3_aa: CASTPKGASSYNEQFF

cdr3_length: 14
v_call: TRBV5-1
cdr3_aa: CASSLADRGEKLFF